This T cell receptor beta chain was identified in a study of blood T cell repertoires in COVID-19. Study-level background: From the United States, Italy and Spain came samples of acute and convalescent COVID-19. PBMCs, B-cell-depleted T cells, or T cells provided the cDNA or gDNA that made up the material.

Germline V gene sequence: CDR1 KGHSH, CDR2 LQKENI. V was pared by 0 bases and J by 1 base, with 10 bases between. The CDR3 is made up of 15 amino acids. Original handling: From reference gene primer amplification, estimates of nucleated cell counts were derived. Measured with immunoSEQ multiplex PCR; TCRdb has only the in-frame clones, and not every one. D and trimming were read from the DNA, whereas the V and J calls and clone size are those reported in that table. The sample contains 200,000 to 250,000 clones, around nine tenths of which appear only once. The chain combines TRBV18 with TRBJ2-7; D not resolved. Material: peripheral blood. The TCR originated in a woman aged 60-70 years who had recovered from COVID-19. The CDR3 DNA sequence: TGTGCCAGCTCACCACCGGAGAGAGATTCCTACGAGCAGTACTTC. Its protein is CASSPPERDSYEQYF.